This TCR beta chain comes out of a study of CD8+CD57+ T cells in acquired aplastic anemia. About the research overall: Sorted CD4+ and CD8+ cell DNA averaged around 3 ug. Study-level results: The number of CD8+ CDR3 sequences shared by patients and controls was twenty-nine.

Patients sequenced had flow cytometry evidence of CD8+CD57+ cell expansion. Genomic DNA was employed as the template in profiling TCR beta VDJ and CDR3. TCRdb passed the reads through MiXCR, listing each CDR3 protein once. The table includes about 180,000 distinct CDR3 sequences, around 63% detected once. About this clonotype itself: What it binds is not known.

Sample: sorted CD4+, CD8+, or CD8+CD57+ T cells (not recorded which) from PBMCs. This receptor was obtained from a human donor with aplastic anemia.

The DNA of the CDR3 is TGTGCCACCAGTGACCCAGGGAGATCTGGGGCCAACGTCCTGACTTTC. It codes for CATSDPGRSGANVLTF. J is TRBJ2-6 and V is TRBV24-1, with D perhaps TRBD1 or TRBD2 (5 bases each). V lost 4 bases, J lost 1 base, and 10 bases lay in between. This CDR3 has 16 residues. Germline V gives CDR1 KGHDR, CDR2 SFDVKD.